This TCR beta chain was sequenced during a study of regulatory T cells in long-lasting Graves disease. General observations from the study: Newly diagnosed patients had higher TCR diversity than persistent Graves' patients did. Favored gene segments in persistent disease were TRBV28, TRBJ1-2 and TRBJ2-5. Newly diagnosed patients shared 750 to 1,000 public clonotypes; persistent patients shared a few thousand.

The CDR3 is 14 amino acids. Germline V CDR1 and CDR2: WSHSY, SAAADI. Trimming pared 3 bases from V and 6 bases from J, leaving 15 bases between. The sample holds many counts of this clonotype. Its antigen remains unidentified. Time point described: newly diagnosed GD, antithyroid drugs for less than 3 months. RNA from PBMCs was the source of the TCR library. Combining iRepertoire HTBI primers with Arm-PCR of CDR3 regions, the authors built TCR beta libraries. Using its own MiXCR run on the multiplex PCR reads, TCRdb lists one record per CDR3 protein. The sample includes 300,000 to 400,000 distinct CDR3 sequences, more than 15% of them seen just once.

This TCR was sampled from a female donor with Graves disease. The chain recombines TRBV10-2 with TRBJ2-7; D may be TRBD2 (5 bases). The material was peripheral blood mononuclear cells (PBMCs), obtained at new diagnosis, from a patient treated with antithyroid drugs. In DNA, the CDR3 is TGCGCCAGCAGTGAAATAGCGTACTCTTCCGAGCAGTACTTC. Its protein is CASSEIAYSSEQYF.